These T cell receptor beta chains were read from a single sample in a study of T cell changes during pregnancy in multiple sclerosis. Produced via immunoSEQ multiplex PCR; TCRdb's table is partial and in-frame only. This table has more than 55,000 clones, approximately 90% appearing once. Here the sequenced sample was peripheral blood, taken in the first trimester of pregnancy. The receptors stem from a female donor in good health, enrolled as a control in a pregnancy study. The CDR3 runs from the conserved cysteine through the conserved F or W. The D gene is left open where the match is weak. Only part of the rows carry a size: once, few, many, or a class if the clone is expanded.

V gene	clone size	D gene	J gene	CDR3 length	CDR3 DNA	CDR3 protein
TRBV27	-	TRBD1	TRBJ1-4	14	TGTGCCAGCAGTCTGACAGGGTTCAATGAAAAACTGTTTTTT	CASSLTGFNEKLFF
TRBV27	-	TRBD1	TRBJ1-1	14	TGTGCCAGCAGAAAGACAGGGGTGAACACTGAAGCTTTCTTT	CASRKTGVNTEAFF
TRBV15	-	TRBD2	TRBJ2-5	15	TGTGCCACCAGCAATCTGGGCGGGAGATATGAGACCCAGTACTTC	CATSNLGGRYETQYF
TRBV2	-	-	TRBJ2-1	15	TGTGCCAGCAGTGGAGCAAGCGGATCCTACAATGAGCAGTTCTTC	CASSGASGSYNEQFF
TRBV6-5	few	TRBD1	TRBJ1-1	16	TGTGCCAGCAGTTACGGGACCGGGACAGGGATCACTGAAGCTTTCTTT	CASSYGTGTGITEAFF
TRBV11-2	-	TRBD2	TRBJ2-1	14	TGTGCCAGCAGCTTAGATGTACTAGCGGGGAGGCAGTTCTTC	CASSLDVLAGRQFF
TRBV6-5	-	-	TRBJ1-1	16	TGTGCCAGCAGTTACAGTGGTGGGACGGGGGGCACTGAAGCTTTCTTT	CASSYSGGTGGTEAFF
TRBV5-1	-	TRBD1	TRBJ1-4	15	TGCGCCAGCAGCTTGGTGGGACAGCCTAATGAAAAACTGTTTTTT	CASSLVGQPNEKLFF
TRBV30	-	-	TRBJ2-1	11	TGTGCCTGGAGTTCAGGTGATGAGCAGTTCTTC	CAWSSGDEQFF
TRBV28	few	-	TRBJ1-5	16	TGTGCCAGCGGCATGGTTGGGCAGGGGAGGGGTCAGCCCCAGCATTTT	CASGMVGQGRGQPQHF
TRBV2	-	TRBD1	TRBJ2-3	15	TGTGCCAGCCGGGACAGGGGGTTCGACACAGATACGCAGTATTTT	CASRDRGFDTDTQYF
TRBV25-1	-	TRBD2	TRBJ2-3	17	TGTGCCAGCAGACCCGGGGTCCTAGCGGGTAGCACAGATACGCAGTATTTT	CASRPGVLAGSTDTQYF
TRBV7-9	-	-	TRBJ2-7	15	TGTGCCAGCAGTCCACGACACGGCAGCTCCTACGAGCAGTACTTC	CASSPRHGSSYEQYF
TRBV18	-	-	TRBJ2-2	13	TGTGCCAGCTCCACTCCACAGGCCGGGGAGCTGTTTTTT	CASSTPQAGELFF
TRBV5-1	-	-	TRBJ2-5	16	TGCGCCAGCAGCTTGGGCCTGCGGGGAGAGGGGGAGACCCAGTACTTC	CASSLGLRGEGETQYF
TRBV2	-	TRBD1	TRBJ1-1	13	TGTGCCAGCAGCGGGACAGGAGTCACTGAAGCTTTCTTT	CASSGTGVTEAFF
TRBV25-1	-	TRBD1	TRBJ2-2	15	TGTGCCAGCAGTGGGGACAGGGGGCAGACCGGGGAGCTGTTTTTT	CASSGDRGQTGELFF
TRBV2	-	TRBD2	TRBJ2-4	13	TGTGCCGGTAGCGGGAGTGCCAAAAACATTCAGTACTTC	CAGSGSAKNIQYF
TRBV14	-	TRBD1	TRBJ2-1	16	TGTGCCAGCAGCCTTACAGGGGGCCTACCGTTCAATGAGCAGTTCTTC	CASSLTGGLPFNEQFF
TRBV30	-	TRBD2	TRBJ2-7	17	TGTGCCTGGAGTCGACTCGGACTAGCGGGAGTGTCCTACGAGCAGTACTTC	CAWSRLGLAGVSYEQYF
TRBV6-1	once	-	TRBJ2-3	14	TGTGCCAGCAGTGAAGGTGGGGGCGGCGATACGCAGTATTTT	CASSEGGGGDTQYF
TRBV5-1	-	-	TRBJ1-2	13	TGCGCCAGCAGCTTGGACGGGAACTATGGCTACACCTTC	CASSLDGNYGYTF
TRBV2	once	TRBD1	TRBJ2-5	14	TGTGCCAGCAGCCGGGACAGATCCCAAGAGACCCAGTACTTC	CASSRDRSQETQYF
TRBV5-4	-	-	TRBJ2-2	15	TGTGCCAGCAGCTTGGCCAGGGGATATACCGGGGAGCTGTTTTTT	CASSLARGYTGELFF